This entry lists 18 T cell receptor beta chains sequenced from one sample in a study of T cells after yellow fever vaccination. TCRdb analysed the 5' RACE reads with MiXCR anew, one entry per CDR3 protein. The data contain about 240,000 distinct CDR3 sequences, less than 9% of them singletons. Sequenced here: CD4+ T cells sorted from PBMCs, sampled 15 days after the yellow fever booster vaccination. The receptors were gathered from a young man who received the YFV17D yellow fever vaccine.

The chain couples TRBV7-2 to TRBJ2-3; the D gene is possibly TRBD2 (5 bases). This CDR3 has 15 amino acids. The V gene lost 1 base and the J gene lost 1 base, with 9 bases spanning the gap. CDR1 is SGHTA and CDR2 is FQGNSA in the germline V gene. CDR3 in amino acids: CASSLGPGGTDTQYF. The CDR3, as DNA: TGTGCCAGCAGCTTAGGGCCCGGGGGCACAGATACGCAGTATTTT.

This chain connects TRBV5-1 to TRBJ2-5; 8 positions match TRBD1. This CDR3 comprises 15 residues. Germline V lookup: CDR1 SGHRS, CDR2 YFSETQ. Trimming at V came to 2 bases and at J to 5 bases, leaving 8 bases not matched to a gene. The CDR3 coding sequence is TGCGCCAGCAGCTTCGCGTCAGGGGGCGCCGAGACCCAGTACTTC. Its protein product is CASSFASGGAETQYF.

This clonotype was detected a few times. The CDR3: CASSLLSGSYEQYF. Here the CDR3 DNA reads TGTGCCAGCAGTTTATTGTCGGGATCCTACGAGCAGTACTTC. This sequence joins TRBV27 and TRBJ2-7, with D possibly being TRBD2 (5 bases). In germline, CDR1 is MNHEY, CDR2 SMNVEV (reference sequence). The CDR3 extends over 14 amino acids. The ends were cut back, 1 base at V and 1 base at J, with 8 bases in the middle.

This clonotype was found many times. V usage is TRBV7-9 and J usage is TRBJ2-7, with a tentative D call TRBD1 (5 bases). Germline V CDR1 and CDR2: SEHNR, FQNEAQ (reference sequence). This CDR3 is built from 12 residues. The V gene lost 6 bases and the J gene lost 5 bases, with 11 bases spanning the gap. The DNA for the CDR3 is TGTGCCAGCAGTTACCGACAGAACGAGCAGTACTTC. It encodes CASSYRQNEQYF.

The table lists this clonotype with many counts. V is TRBV23-1 and J is TRBJ1-1; 9 bases are shared with TRBD1. TRBV23-1 is an open reading frame whose function is uncertain. CDR3 length: 16 amino acids. Trimming at V came to 2 bases and at J to 1 base, leaving 5 bases not matched to a gene. The CDR3 nucleotides are TGCGCCAGCAGTCAACGGGGACAGGGTGAGAACACTGAAGCTTTCTTT. This gives the protein CASSQRGQGENTEAFF.

This clonotype has a count of ten or more. The chain uses TRBV6-5 and TRBJ1-6; D ambiguous. Trimming cost V 7 bases and J 11 bases, with 21 bases left between them. The CDR3 sequence is 15 residues long. Germline V gives CDR1 MNHEY, CDR2 SVGAGI. This CDR3 is CASMPLVSRLAPLHF. CDR3 bases: TGTGCCAGCATGCCGTTGGTTTCCCGCCTTGCACCCCTCCACTTT.

This clonotype was found many times. The genes are TRBV20-1 and TRBJ1-5; D is unclear. Trimming left V 0 bases short and J 4 bases short, with 7 bases between. CDR1 and CDR2 (germline): DFQATT, SNEGSKA (reference sequence). The CDR3 is 13 amino acids. The CDR3 sequence: CSARDHGNQPQHF. CDR3 DNA: TGCAGTGCTAGAGATCACGGGAATCAGCCCCAGCATTTT.

This clonotype was detected many times. The chain uses TRBV2 and TRBJ2-7; 10 nucleotides line up with TRBD2. Germline CDR1 reads SNHLY; CDR2 reads FYNNEI. This CDR3 is 15 amino acids long. The V gene end was trimmed by 0 bases and the J gene end by 3 bases; junction bases not matched to a gene: 2. CDR3 region: CASSEARTSGYEQYF. DNA for the CDR3: TGTGCCAGCAGTGAAGCGCGGACTAGCGGCTACGAGCAGTACTTC.

The chain uses TRBV29-1 and TRBJ2-7; 8 nucleotides agree with TRBD2. Germline V gene data show CDR1 as SQVTM and CDR2 as ANQGSEA. The CDR3 has 14 residues. Trimming removed 4 bases from V and 4 bases from J; junction bases left unmatched: 9. This CDR3 reads CSVVLAGRRYEQYF. The CDR3 DNA sequence: TGCAGCGTTGTTCTAGCGGGCCGGAGGTACGAGCAGTACTTC.

This sequence joins TRBV11-2 and TRBJ1-1; no clear D. Germline CDR1 reads SGHAT; CDR2 reads FQNNGV. CDR3 size: 15 residues. Trimming left V 2 bases short and J 1 base short, with 11 bases between. The CDR3: CASSLNIATNTEAFF. CDR3 nucleotides: TGTGCCAGCAGCTTAAACATTGCGACGAACACTGAAGCTTTCTTT.

V and J are TRBV16 and TRBJ1-1; D gene ambiguous. This CDR3 has 13 residues. The V and J ends lost 4 bases and 7 bases respectively, with 13 bases between them. CDR1 and CDR2 (germline): KGHSY, FQNENV. CDR3: CASSRIGSVEAFF. The CDR3 DNA follows: TGTGCCAGCAGCCGAATTGGCTCCGTTGAAGCTTTCTTT.

The rearrangement joins TRBV20-1 to TRBJ2-1; D may be TRBD2 (6 bases). This CDR3 has 12 amino acids. Trimming shortened V by 6 bases and J by 5 bases, and 11 bases separated the two germline ends. Germline CDR1 DFQATT, CDR2 SNEGSKA (reference sequence). The CDR3 bases are TGCAGTGCAGATGGACTAAACAATGAGCAGTTCTTC. It codes for CSADGLNNEQFF.

There are many counts of this clonotype. The chain uses TRBV7-2 and TRBJ2-5, with TRBD2 as a possible D gene (6 bases). Germline CDR1 is SGHTA and CDR2 is FQGNSA. This CDR3 is built from 15 residues. The ends were cut back, 2 bases at V and 4 bases at J, with 14 bases in the middle. The CDR3 region is CASSLPTGGLETQYF. DNA for the CDR3: TGTGCCAGCAGCTTACCCACTGGGGGGTTAGAGACCCAGTACTTC.

This chain uses TRBV6-5 with TRBJ1-6; D is ambiguous. The length of the CDR3 is 15 residues. Deletions cut 4 bases from V and 8 bases from J, with 15 bases between. Germline CDR1 MNHEY, CDR2 SVGAGI. In nucleotides, the CDR3 is TGTGCCAGCAGTTCCGCGCGGCAAAGGCATTCACCCCTCCACTTT. It translates to CASSSARQRHSPLHF.

This clonotype has at least ten counts. J is TRBJ2-1 and V is TRBV15; 7 bases map to TRBD2. Unmatched junction bases numbered 6, after V lost 7 bases and J lost 0 bases. This CDR3 contains 15 residues. CDR1 and CDR2 (germline): LNHNV, YYDKDF (reference sequence). The CDR3, as DNA: TGTGCCACCATGCGGGAGACCTACTCCTACAATGAGCAGTTCTTC. Residues: CATMRETYSYNEQFF.

This clonotype came up many times. This chain joins TRBV7-9 and TRBJ2-5, with TRBD2 identical over 12 bases. Looked up from germline, CDR1 is SEHNR and CDR2 is FQNEAQ (reference sequence). CDR3 length: 15 amino acids. After removal of 6 bases from V and 4 bases from J, the junction contained 6 bases not matched to a gene. Written as DNA, the CDR3 is TGTGCCAGCAGGTGGCTAGCGGGAGGGAGAGAGACCCAGTACTTC. Translating it yields CASRWLAGGRETQYF.

This clonotype was counted a few times. J is TRBJ2-7 and V is TRBV7-6; possible D gene TRBD1, 6 bases. The CDR3 sequence is 16 residues long. Germline V gene data show CDR1 as SGHVS and CDR2 as FNYEAQ. Trimming took 0 bases from V and 0 from J, leaving 12 bases between them. The CDR3 loop reads CASSLAIGDNSYEQYF. The CDR3 region has the DNA TGTGCCAGCAGCTTAGCTATAGGGGACAACTCCTACGAGCAGTACTTC.

This chain joins TRBV7-9 and TRBJ1-5, with 10 bases identical to TRBD1. The CDR3 totals 16 residues. V was clipped by 5 bases and J by 3 bases; unmatched bases: 7. CDR1 is SEHNR, CDR2 FQNEAQ, per germline (reference sequence). The CDR3 protein is CASSRGTGDFNQPQHF. In nucleotides, the CDR3 is TGTGCCAGCAGCCGAGGGACAGGGGATTTCAATCAGCCCCAGCATTTT.